The 28 T cell receptor beta chains reported below all come from one sample, sequenced in a study of T cell repertoires in cytomegalovirus infection. MiXCR was run by TCRdb on the reads, yielding one entry per CDR3 protein. The data show some 160,000 distinct CDR3 sequences, approximately 17% seen once. Sample: CD8+ T cells from PBMCs. These receptors all stem from a human donor in good health (CMV status not recorded). Some clones in this sample may be carry-over from other donors' samples.

This clonotype showed up just a few times. The CDR3 is CASSPTSRTSYEQYF. The CDR3 DNA follows: TGTGCCAGCAGCCCCACATCCAGGACCTCCTACGAGCAGTACTTC. V is TRBV4-2 and J is TRBJ2-7; D is undetermined. Germline loops: CDR1 LGHNA, CDR2 YNFKEQ. The CDR3 totals 15 residues. V was clipped by 4 bases and J by 0 bases, with 13 bases between them.

J is TRBJ2-7 and V is TRBV20-1, with 13 bases lining up with TRBD2. Germline CDR1 and CDR2: DFQATT and SNEGSKA (reference sequence). The CDR3 sequence is 17 residues long. V lost 0 bases to trimming and J lost 1 base; unmatched junction nucleotides: 6. The chain's CDR3 is CSARDRLAGGNSYEQYF. The DNA of the CDR3 is TGCAGTGCTAGAGATCGACTAGCGGGAGGAAATTCCTACGAGCAGTACTTC.

This sequence joins TRBV7-2 and TRBJ2-1, with 7 bases matching TRBD2. Germline V gene lookup returns CDR1 SGHTA and CDR2 FQGNSA. Trimming removed 3 bases from V and 6 bases from J; junction bases left unmatched: 8. The CDR3 extends over 15 amino acids. CDR3 amino acids: CASSFIAGTVNEQFF. The CDR3 nucleotides are TGTGCCAGCAGCTTCATAGCGGGCACGGTCAATGAGCAGTTCTTC.

This chain connects TRBV7-4 to TRBJ2-7; TRBD1 is a possible D gene (5 bases). This CDR3 comprises 11 residues. Germline V lookup: CDR1 SGHVT, CDR2 SQSDAQ. Trimming shortened V by 6 bases and J by 7 bases, and 10 bases separated the two germline ends. The CDR3 loop is CASRQGVEQYF. The CDR3 nucleotides read TGTGCCAGCAGACAAGGGGTAGAGCAGTACTTC. Full variable domain (outside the CDR3, taken from reference TRBV7-4 and TRBJ2-7): GAGVSQSPRYKVAKRGRDVALRCDSISGHVTLYWYRQTLGQGSEVLTYSQSDAQRDKSGRPSGRFSAERPERSVSTLKIQRTEQGDSAVYLCASRQGVEQYFGPGTRLTVT.

The chain recombines TRBV20-1 with TRBJ2-7, with 8 bases fitting TRBD2. V shed 1 base, J shed 1 base, and the junction held 9 bases outside the gene matches. CDR1 is DFQATT, CDR2 SNEGSKA, per germline (reference sequence). The CDR3 loop spans 16 amino acids. The CDR3 loop reads CSARASNGGRSYEQYF. CDR3 DNA: TGCAGTGCTAGAGCGTCGAATGGCGGGAGGTCCTACGAGCAGTACTTC.

The chain has TRBV11-2 and TRBJ1-2; D is perhaps TRBD1 (5 bases). The CDR3 extends over 18 amino acids. CDR1 and CDR2 from the germline V gene are SGHAT and FQNNGV. V lost 5 bases and J 1 base, leaving 23 bases between the germline ends. The CDR3 DNA sequence: TGTGCCAGCAGCCAATTTCAGGGCAGGGTAAACGTTAACTATGGCTACACCTTC. Translating gives CASSQFQGRVNVNYGYTF.

V is TRBV19 and J is TRBJ2-1; D possibly uses TRBD1 or TRBD2 (5 bases each). CDR1 and CDR2 (germline): LNHDA, SQIVND (reference sequence). CDR3 length: 15 residues. V lost 3 bases to trimming and J lost 7 bases, with 16 bases between them. The chain's CDR3 is CASSIGSGSRNEQFF. CDR3 coding DNA: TGTGCCAGTAGTATTGGGTCAGGGAGTCGGAATGAGCAGTTCTTC.

This rearrangement joins TRBV11-1 to TRBJ2-5; possibly TRBD1 or TRBD2 for D (5 bases each). This CDR3 has 15 amino acids. The V gene lost 5 bases and the J gene lost 2 bases, with 15 bases spanning the gap. Germline values: CDR1 SGHAT, CDR2 FQDESV (reference sequence). The CDR3 nucleotides read TGTGCCAGCAGCCCCCGATTGGGGGATCAAGAGACCCAGTACTTC. This encodes CASSPRLGDQETQYF.

This chain connects TRBV7-9 to TRBJ1-1; 10 bases align to TRBD1. CDR3 length: 14 residues. V gave up 5 bases and J gave up 4 bases; unmatched junction bases: 4. CDR1 is SEHNR, CDR2 FQNEAQ, per germline (reference sequence). CDR3 sequence reads: CASSPGQGSTEAFF. The CDR3 region has the DNA TGTGCCAGCAGCCCGGGACAGGGGAGCACTGAAGCTTTCTTT. Looking up the rest from reference TRBV7-9 and TRBJ1-1 gives the full variable domain: DTGVSQNPRHKITKRGQNVTFRCDPISEHNRLYWYRQTLGQGPEFLTYFQNEAQLEKSRLLSDRFSAERPKGSFSTLEIQRTEQGDSAMYLCASSPGQGSTEAFFGQGTRLTVV.

In this sample, this clonotype turned up many times. The chain links TRBV7-2 to TRBJ2-3, with D unclear. This CDR3 contains 18 residues. Germline lookup yields CDR1 SGHTA and CDR2 FQGNSA. Trimming left V 1 base short and J 2 bases short, with 19 bases between. The CDR3: CASSLVSGLQRPTDTQYF. The DNA for the CDR3 is TGTGCCAGCAGCTTAGTTAGTGGTTTACAGAGACCCACAGATACGCAGTATTTT.

V usage is TRBV20-1 and J usage is TRBJ2-7; 10 bases are a match to TRBD1. V lost 3 bases to trimming and J lost 7 bases; unmatched junction nucleotides: 6. The CDR3 runs 13 residues. The germline gives CDR1 DFQATT, CDR2 SNEGSKA (reference sequence). CDR3 nucleotides: TGCAGTGCTAGGGCCAGGACAGGGGGAGAGCAGTACTTC. Translating it yields CSARARTGGEQYF.

This clonotype came up a few times. The genes are TRBV7-2 and TRBJ2-4; 10 nucleotides match TRBD2. Germline values: CDR1 SGHTA, CDR2 FQGNSA. Germline trimming cut 1 base from V and 5 bases from J; bases unmatched to any gene: 14. The CDR3 covers 19 residues. Here the CDR3 reads CASSLVAGGHRGLENIQYF. The CDR3 nucleotides read TGTGCCAGCAGCTTAGTAGCGGGGGGCCACAGAGGTTTAGAAAACATTCAGTACTTC.

The chain combines TRBV6-6 with TRBJ1-3; D gene ambiguous. CDR1 is MNHNY, CDR2 SVGAGI, per germline (reference sequence). V dropped 6 bases and J dropped 4 bases, with 22 bases sitting between them. This CDR3 has 17 amino acids. CDR3 DNA: TGTGCCAGCAGCCCCACTGGAAGTACGCTCATGGGAAACACCATATATTTT. This sequence encodes CASSPTGSTLMGNTIYF.

The chain links TRBV7-2 to TRBJ1-3; TRBD1 is a possible D gene (6 bases). V dropped 6 bases and J dropped 0 bases, with 6 bases sitting between them. Germline lookup yields CDR1 SGHTA and CDR2 FQGNSA. This CDR3 is 13 amino acids long. The CDR3 is CASRDSSGNTIYF. The CDR3 region has the DNA TGTGCCAGCAGGGACAGCTCTGGAAACACCATATATTTT.

The genes are TRBV28 and TRBJ2-3, with 7 positions matching TRBD2. In germline, CDR1 is MDHEN, CDR2 SYDVKM. Losses at the gene ends were 3 bases for V and 1 base for J; bases not matched to a gene: 13. There are 18 residues in the CDR3. CDR3 in DNA: TGTGCCAGCAGTTTGTTGATCAGCGGGAAGGATGGCACAGATACGCAGTATTTT. Encoded protein: CASSLLISGKDGTDTQYF.

The chain is built from TRBV7-2 and TRBJ2-3; 9 positions agree with TRBD2. This CDR3 contains 16 residues. Unmatched junction bases numbered 4, after V lost 3 bases and J lost 0 bases. Looked up from germline, CDR1 is SGHTA and CDR2 is FQGNSA. The DNA for the CDR3 is TGTGCCAGCAGCTTGACGACTAGCGGTAGCACAGATACGCAGTATTTT. Its protein product is CASSLTTSGSTDTQYF.

The chain joins TRBV6-2 or TRBV6-3 to TRBJ1-1; D is unclear. There are 11 residues in the CDR3. V lost 7 bases to trimming and J lost 10 bases, with 13 bases between them. CDR1 is MNHEY, CDR2 SVGEGT, per germline. Here the CDR3 reads CASTNRGRAFF. The CDR3 nucleotides are TGTGCCAGCACCAATCGGGGTAGAGCTTTCTTT.

The V gene is TRBV20-1, the J gene TRBJ1-1; 8 bases map to TRBD1. CDR3 length: 14 amino acids. CDR1 DFQATT and CDR2 SNEGSKA come from the germline V gene (reference sequence). Trimming at V came to 0 bases and at J to 6 bases, leaving 6 bases not matched to a gene. The CDR3 protein is CSARDTTTGAEAFF. Here the CDR3 DNA reads TGCAGTGCTAGAGATACTACGACAGGGGCTGAAGCTTTCTTT.

This clonotype has a handful of counts. The rearrangement links TRBV29-1 to TRBJ2-7, with D possibly being TRBD2 (5 bases). Per the germline V gene, CDR1 is SQVTM and CDR2 is ANQGSEA. The CDR3 loop spans 12 amino acids. V lost 6 bases to trimming and J lost 3 bases, with 12 bases between them. CDR3 residues: CSVATGNYEQYF. The DNA of the CDR3 is TGCAGCGTAGCCACGGGGAACTACGAGCAGTACTTC.

This sequence joins TRBV6-2 or TRBV6-3 and TRBJ2-1; possibly TRBD1 for D (5 bases). CDR3 length equals 13 residues. V lost 6 bases to trimming and J lost 1 base, with 7 bases between them. Per the germline V gene, CDR1 is MNHEY and CDR2 is SVGEGT. The CDR3 here is CASRDSSYNEQFF. CDR3 DNA sequence: TGTGCCAGCAGAGACAGTTCCTACAATGAGCAGTTCTTC.

The chain joins TRBV11-2 to TRBJ2-7; 9 nucleotides agree with TRBD2. CDR3 length equals 17 residues. The germline V gene has CDR1 SGHAT and CDR2 FQNNGV. With 1 base clipped from V and 6 bases from J, the junction kept 13 bases outside the gene matches. The CDR3 DNA follows: TGTGCCAGCAGCTTAGGGGTAGGGCGGGAGGGGGTCCTCGAGCAGTACTTC. As protein: CASSLGVGREGVLEQYF.

This clonotype showed up just a few times. This chain connects TRBV28 to TRBJ2-3; perhaps TRBD1 as D (5 bases). In germline, CDR1 is MDHEN, CDR2 SYDVKM. CDR3 length equals 14 residues. V was cut by 7 bases and J by 0 bases, with 11 bases left in between. CDR3 nucleotides: TGTGCCAGCACGACAGTGGGTAGCACAGATACGCAGTATTTT. This translates into CASTTVGSTDTQYF.

This clonotype was counted only a few times. The J gene is TRBJ2-3, the V gene TRBV7-8, with 8 bases identical to TRBD2. The ends lost 8 bases at V and 5 bases at J; junction bases unmatched: 15. The germline CDR1 and CDR2 sequences are SGHVS and FQNEAQ. The CDR3 is 16 amino acids. The CDR3 spells CASGPRTSLVIDTQYF. In nucleotides, the CDR3 is TGTGCCAGCGGACCAAGGACTAGCCTGGTTATAGATACGCAGTATTTT.

The chain combines TRBV4-3 with TRBJ2-1; D not resolved. V dropped 6 bases and J dropped 0 bases, with 9 bases sitting between them. The CDR3 totals 14 residues. The germline CDR1 and CDR2 sequences are LGHNA and YSLEER. The CDR3: CASSDFGSYNEQFF. DNA for the CDR3: TGCGCCAGCAGTGACTTTGGCTCCTACAATGAGCAGTTCTTC.

This chain joins TRBV7-9 and TRBJ2-7, with 8 bases matching TRBD1. Germline trimming cut 5 bases from V and 2 bases from J; bases unmatched to any gene: 14. The CDR3 is 17 amino acids. CDR1 and CDR2 from the germline V gene are SEHNR and FQNEAQ (reference sequence). The CDR3 coding sequence is TGTGCCAGCAGCCGAACGATGACAGGGGACGGAACCTACGAGCAGTACTTC. Encoded protein: CASSRTMTGDGTYEQYF.

This clonotype was seen a handful of times. The gene calls are TRBV6-2 or TRBV6-3 and TRBJ1-2; 7 positions match TRBD1. Germline V gives CDR1 MNHEY, CDR2 SVGEGT. The CDR3 spans 17 residues. With V trimmed by 6 bases and J by 3 bases, 16 bases remained unmatched. Here the CDR3 reads CASRPIDRATKDYGYTF. Written as DNA, the CDR3 is TGTGCCAGCAGGCCGATCGACAGGGCGACGAAGGACTATGGCTACACCTTC.

This chain connects TRBV7-9 to TRBJ2-5; a possible D gene is TRBD2 (6 bases). Germline assignment: CDR1 SEHNR and CDR2 FQNEAQ (reference sequence). The CDR3 is 14 amino acids. Trimming left V 4 bases short and J 5 bases short, with 14 bases between. CDR3 loop: CASSSPGGIETQYF. The CDR3 nucleotides are TGTGCCAGCAGCTCCCCCGGAGGGATTGAGACCCAGTACTTC. The full variable domain, in which reference TRBV7-9 and TRBJ2-5 provide the parts outside the CDR3, is DTGVSQNPRHKITKRGQNVTFRCDPISEHNRLYWYRQTLGQGPEFLTYFQNEAQLEKSRLLSDRFSAERPKGSFSTLEIQRTEQGDSAMYLCASSSPGGIETQYFGPGTRLLVL.

The gene calls are TRBV6-5 and TRBJ2-5, with TRBD2 identical over 8 bases. With V trimmed by 2 bases and J by 4 bases, 6 bases remained unmatched. Germline CDR1 MNHEY, CDR2 SVGAGI. This CDR3 has 15 residues. This CDR3 is CASSYVAGGGETQYF. For the CDR3, the DNA is TGTGCCAGCAGTTACGTGGCGGGAGGAGGAGAGACCCAGTACTTC.